This T cell receptor (beta chain) was found in a study of cutaneous CD30+ T cell lymphoproliferative disorder and hepatitis E (dated by TCRdb to 2016 to 2019). A remark on this clone: Its specific antigen is unknown. Base qualities are not provided; no much larger clone lies one nucleotide away.

The germline V and J ends show losses of 6 bases and 7 bases respectively, and no gene match explains 15 bases of the junction. CDR1 SGHTS and CDR2 YDEGEE were looked up in the germline V gene. The CDR3 contains 16 residues, cysteine and phenylalanine counted. Only the CDR3 part of the read is kept: 48 bases, read in frame from the first base. Library method: the immunoSEQ multiplex PCR assay. This immuneACCESS table, as held by TCRdb, lists in-frame sequences with V and J called but not all clones. Of the missing ones, under half trace to an unresolved V gene in checked studies; the others have no known cause. The sample contains more than 6,500 clones, just under 75% of them found a single time. The ten largest clones represent approximately 1.2% of the sample.

The chain joins TRBV5-8 to TRBJ2-7, and TRBD1 aligns with 11 junction nucleotides. The sample was blood. The origin of this receptor is a human donor with a cutaneous T cell lymphoproliferative disorder associated with hepatitis E virus. In nucleotides, the sequence is TGTGCCAGCACCACGACCGAAGGACAGGGGGCTTATGAGCAGTACTTC. Translated, it reads CASTTTEGQGAYEQYF. With the portions outside the CDR3 filled from the reference TRBV5-8 and TRBJ2-7 genes, the complete variable region becomes EAGVTQSPTHLIKTRGQQATLRCSPISGHTSVYWYQQALGLGLQFLLWYDEGEERNRGNFPPRFSGRQFPNYSSELNVNALELEDSALYLCASTTTEGQGAYEQYFGPGTRLTVT.